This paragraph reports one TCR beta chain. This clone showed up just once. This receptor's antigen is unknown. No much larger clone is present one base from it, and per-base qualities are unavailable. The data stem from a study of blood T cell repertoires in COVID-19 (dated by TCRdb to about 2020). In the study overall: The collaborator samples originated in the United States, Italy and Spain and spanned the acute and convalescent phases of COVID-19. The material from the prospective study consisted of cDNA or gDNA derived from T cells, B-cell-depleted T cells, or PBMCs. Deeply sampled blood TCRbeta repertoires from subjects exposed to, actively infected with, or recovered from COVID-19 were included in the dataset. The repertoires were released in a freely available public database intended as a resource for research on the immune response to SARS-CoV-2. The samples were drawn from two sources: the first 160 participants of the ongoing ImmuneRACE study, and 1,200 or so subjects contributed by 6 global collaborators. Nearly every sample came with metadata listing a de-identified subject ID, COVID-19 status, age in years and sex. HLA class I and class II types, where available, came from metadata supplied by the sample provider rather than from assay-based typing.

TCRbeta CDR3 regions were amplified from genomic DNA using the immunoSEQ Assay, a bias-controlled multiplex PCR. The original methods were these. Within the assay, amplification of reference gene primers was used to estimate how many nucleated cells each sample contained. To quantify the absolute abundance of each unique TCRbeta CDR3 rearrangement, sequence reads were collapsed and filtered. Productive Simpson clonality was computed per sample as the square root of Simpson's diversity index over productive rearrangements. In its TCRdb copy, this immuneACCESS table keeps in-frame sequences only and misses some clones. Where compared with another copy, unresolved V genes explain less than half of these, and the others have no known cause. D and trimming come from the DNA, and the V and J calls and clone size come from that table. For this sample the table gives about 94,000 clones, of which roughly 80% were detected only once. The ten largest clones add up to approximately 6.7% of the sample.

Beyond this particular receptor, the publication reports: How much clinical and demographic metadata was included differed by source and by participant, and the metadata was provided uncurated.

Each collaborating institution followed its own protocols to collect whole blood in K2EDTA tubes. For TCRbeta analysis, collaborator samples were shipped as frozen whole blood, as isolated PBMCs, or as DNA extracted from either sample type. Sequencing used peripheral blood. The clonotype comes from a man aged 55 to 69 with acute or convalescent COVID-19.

The DNA reads as follows: TGTGCCAGCAGTTTTCAGGGATGGCCCGAGCAGTACTTC. It specifies CASSFQGWPEQYF. The chain couples TRBV12-3 or TRBV12-4 to TRBJ2-7; a tentative D call is TRBD1 (5 bases match). The V and J ends are trimmed by 3 bases and 6 bases, leaving 12 bases between them. The CDR3 contains 13 residues, cysteine and phenylalanine counted. CDR3 DNA only is kept here, 39 bases in frame from base 1.